This TCR beta chain comes out of a study of blood T cells in healthy people across ages. This clonotype was recorded many times. For the second PCR, which ran for about 7 to 11 cycles, a sample-barcoded 5' primer and a J-beta primer mix were used. Via MiXCR, TCRdb re-called the 5' RACE reads, giving one row per CDR3 protein. The sample contains more than 650,000 distinct CDR3 sequences, about 20% of which appear only once. Germline CDR1 is KGHSH and CDR2 is LQKENI. V was clipped by 8 bases and J by 1 base, with 11 bases between them. The CDR3 loop spans 13 amino acids. Material for sequencing was blood. This TCR was sampled from a man between 65 and 80 years old in good health. The gene calls are TRBV18 and TRBJ1-1, with D possibly being TRBD1 (5 bases). In DNA form, the CDR3 reads TGTGCCAGCAGCCCGCAGGGGAACACTGAAGCTTTCTTT. Its translation: CASSPQGNTEAFF.